This T cell receptor beta chain originates from a study of blood T cell repertoires in COVID-19. Turning to the study itself: There were acute and convalescent COVID-19 samples, and they came from the United States, Italy and Spain. T cells, B-cell-depleted T cells, or PBMCs provided the cDNA or gDNA that served as material.

This clone turned up a few times. Per the original data handling: It was from reference gene primer amplification that nucleated cell counts were estimated. TCRdb's copy holds only in-frame clones and misses some; the assay was immunoSEQ multiplex PCR. D and trimming were read from the DNA, whereas the V and J calls and clone size are those reported in that table. The sample carries 200,000 to 300,000 clones, around four fifths recorded once. Per the germline V gene, CDR1 is KGHDR and CDR2 is SFDVKD. The CDR3 loop spans 15 amino acids. V was pared by 2 bases and J by 0 bases, with 8 bases between. The source of this sequence is a man in his fifties or sixties with acute or convalescent COVID-19. J is TRBJ2-3 and V is TRBV24-1; D call uncertain. The sample taken for sequencing was peripheral blood. The CDR3: CATSDSRVSTDTQYF. In DNA form, the CDR3 reads TGTGCCACCAGTGATTCGCGAGTTAGCACAGATACGCAGTATTTT.